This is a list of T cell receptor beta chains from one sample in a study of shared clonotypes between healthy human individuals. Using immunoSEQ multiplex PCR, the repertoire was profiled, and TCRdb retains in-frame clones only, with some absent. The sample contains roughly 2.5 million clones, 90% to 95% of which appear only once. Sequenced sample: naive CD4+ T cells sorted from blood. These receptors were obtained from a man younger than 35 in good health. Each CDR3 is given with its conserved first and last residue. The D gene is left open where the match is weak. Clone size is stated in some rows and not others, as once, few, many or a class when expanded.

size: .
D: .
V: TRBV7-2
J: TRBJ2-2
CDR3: CASSLGQFANTGELFF
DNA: TGTGCCAGCAGCTTAGGGCAGTTCGCGAACACCGGGGAGCTGTTTTTT

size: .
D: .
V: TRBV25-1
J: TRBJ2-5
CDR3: CASSDPRVSGETQYF
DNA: TGTGCCAGCAGTGACCCCAGGGTATCCGGAGAGACCCAGTACTTC

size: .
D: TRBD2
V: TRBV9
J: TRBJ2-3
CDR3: CASSARVAVPGGDTQYF
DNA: TGTGCCAGCAGCGCGCGAGTAGCGGTTCCGGGGGGGGATACGCAGTATTTT

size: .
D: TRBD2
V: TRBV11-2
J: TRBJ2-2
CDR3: CASSSQGLAYGELFF
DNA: TGTGCCAGCAGCTCTCAGGGACTAGCGTACGGGGAGCTGTTTTTT

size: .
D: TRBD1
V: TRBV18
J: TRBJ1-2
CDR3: CASSPPERGGAYGYTF
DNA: TGTGCCAGCTCACCACCGGAGCGAGGGGGCGCCTATGGCTACACCTTC

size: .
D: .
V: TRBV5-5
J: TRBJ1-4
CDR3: CASSFGLRETNEKLFF
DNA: TGTGCCAGCAGCTTTGGCCTACGGGAAACTAATGAAAAACTGTTTTTT

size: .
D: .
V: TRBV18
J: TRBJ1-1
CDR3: CASSPRKGGNTEAFF
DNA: TGTGCCAGCTCACCACGGAAGGGAGGGAACACTGAAGCTTTCTTT

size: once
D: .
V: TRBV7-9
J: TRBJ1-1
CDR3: CASSLRDLNTEAFF
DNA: TGTGCCAGCAGCTTAAGGGACCTGAACACTGAAGCTTTCTTT

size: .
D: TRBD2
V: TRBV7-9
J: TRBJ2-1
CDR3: CASSRTSGGARYNEQFF
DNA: TGTGCCAGCAGCCGGACTAGCGGGGGGGCCAGGTACAATGAGCAGTTCTTC

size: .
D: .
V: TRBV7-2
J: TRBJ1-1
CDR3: CASSPSAGVNTEAFF
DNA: TGTGCCAGCAGCCCCTCCGCTGGGGTGAACACTGAAGCTTTCTTT

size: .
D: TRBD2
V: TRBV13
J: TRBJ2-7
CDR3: CASSTLTSGGQPGHEQYF
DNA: TGTGCCAGCAGCACCTTGACTAGCGGGGGACAGCCTGGACACGAGCAGTACTTC

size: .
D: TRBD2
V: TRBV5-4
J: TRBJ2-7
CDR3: CASSSGTSGAYEQYF
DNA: TGTGCCAGCAGCTCCGGGACTAGCGGGGCCTACGAGCAGTACTTC

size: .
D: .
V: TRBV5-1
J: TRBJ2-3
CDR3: CASSPNGLFTDTQYF
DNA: TGCGCCAGCAGCCCAAACGGACTCTTTACAGATACGCAGTATTTT

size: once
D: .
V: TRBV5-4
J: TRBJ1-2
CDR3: CASSPFGGYGYTF
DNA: TGTGCCAGCAGCCCGTTCGGGGGATATGGCTACACCTTC

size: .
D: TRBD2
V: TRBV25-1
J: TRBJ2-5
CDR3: CASSSGLLAGLETQYF
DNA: TGTGCCAGCAGCTCGGGGTTGCTAGCGGGACTCGAGACCCAGTACTTC

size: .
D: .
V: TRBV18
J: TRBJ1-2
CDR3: CASSPPTANYGYTF
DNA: TGTGCCAGCTCACCTCCGACAGCTAACTATGGCTACACCTTC

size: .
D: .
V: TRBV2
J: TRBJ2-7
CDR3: CASSVTHTYEQYF
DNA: TGTGCCAGCAGTGTTACACATACCTACGAGCAGTACTTC

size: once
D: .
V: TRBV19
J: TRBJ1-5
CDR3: CASSMMGRNQPQHF
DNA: TGTGCCAGTAGTATGATGGGCCGAAATCAGCCCCAGCATTTT

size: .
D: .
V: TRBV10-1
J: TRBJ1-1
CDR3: CANRSSLSPNTEAFF
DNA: TGCGCCAACCGGTCCAGTCTATCTCCGAACACTGAAGCTTTCTTT

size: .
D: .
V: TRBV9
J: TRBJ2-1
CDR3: CASSHGRGSYNEQFF
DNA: TGTGCCAGCAGCCATGGGCGGGGCTCCTACAATGAGCAGTTCTTC

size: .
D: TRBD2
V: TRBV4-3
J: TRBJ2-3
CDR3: CASSQDLSSGSTDTQYF
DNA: TGCGCCAGCAGCCAAGATCTGTCTAGCGGGAGTACAGATACGCAGTATTTT

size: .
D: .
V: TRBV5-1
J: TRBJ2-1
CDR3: CASSSETLNEQFF
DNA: TGCGCCAGCAGCTCTGAGACCCTCAATGAGCAGTTCTTC

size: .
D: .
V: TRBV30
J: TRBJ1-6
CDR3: CACQLQLGLHF
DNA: TGTGCCTGCCAACTTCAATTAGGCCTCCACTTT

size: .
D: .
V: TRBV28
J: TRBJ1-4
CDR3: CASSLQGKLFF
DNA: TGTGCCAGCAGCCTCCAAGGAAAACTGTTTTTT

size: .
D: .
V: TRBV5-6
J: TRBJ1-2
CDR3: CASSWDRGNYGYTF
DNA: TGTGCCAGCAGCTGGGACCGGGGCAACTATGGCTACACCTTC

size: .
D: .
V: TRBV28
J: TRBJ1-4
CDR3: CASSRRGAGATNEKLFF
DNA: TGTGCCAGCAGCCGTAGGGGGGCAGGGGCGACTAATGAAAAACTGTTTTTT

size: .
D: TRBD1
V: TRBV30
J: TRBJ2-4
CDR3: CACQDRANTNIQYF
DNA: TGTGCCTGCCAGGACAGGGCCAACACAAACATTCAGTACTTC

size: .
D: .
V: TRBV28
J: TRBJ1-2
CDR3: CASGGAAGYTF
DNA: TGTGCCAGCGGGGGGGCTGCTGGCTACACCTTC

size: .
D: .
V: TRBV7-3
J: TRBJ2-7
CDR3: CASRFASYEQYF
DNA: TGTGCCAGCAGGTTCGCCTCCTACGAGCAGTACTTC

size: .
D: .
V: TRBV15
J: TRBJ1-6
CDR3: CATSREFRAGNYNSPLHF
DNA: TGTGCCACCAGCAGAGAATTTCGGGCAGGGAATTATAATTCACCCCTCCACTTT

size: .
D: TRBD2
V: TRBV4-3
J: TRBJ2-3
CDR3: CASSQDELAGEGRTDTQYF
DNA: TGCGCCAGCAGCCAAGATGAGCTAGCGGGAGAAGGGAGGACAGATACGCAGTATTTT

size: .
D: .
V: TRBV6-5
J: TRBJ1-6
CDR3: CASSRTGLNSPLHF
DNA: TGTGCCAGCAGTCGTACAGGGTTGAATTCACCCCTCCACTTT

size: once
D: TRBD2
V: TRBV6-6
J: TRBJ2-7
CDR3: CASSPPAGERYEQYF
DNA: TGTGCCAGCAGTCCCCCCGCGGGAGAGAGATACGAGCAGTACTTC

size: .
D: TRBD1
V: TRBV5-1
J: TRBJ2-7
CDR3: CASSTYRWDRDDERLQTYEQYF
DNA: TGCGCCAGCAGCACGTACCGATGGGACAGGGACGATGAGCGCCTACAAACCTACGAGCAGTACTTC

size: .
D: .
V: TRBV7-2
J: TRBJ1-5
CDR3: CASSLGVGQPQHF
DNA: TGTGCCAGCAGCTTAGGAGTCGGGCAGCCCCAGCATTTT

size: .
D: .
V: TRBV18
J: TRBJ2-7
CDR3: CASSPPVNSLEQYF
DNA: TGTGCCAGCTCACCACCAGTGAACTCTTTGGAGCAGTACTTC

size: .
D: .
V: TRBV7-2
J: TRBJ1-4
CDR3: CASSLGGVTNEKLFF
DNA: TGTGCCAGCAGCTTAGGGGGGGTTACTAATGAAAAACTGTTTTTT

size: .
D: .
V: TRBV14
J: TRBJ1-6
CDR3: CASSQDRGASSPLHF
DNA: TGTGCCAGCAGCCAAGATCGGGGGGCAAGTTCACCCCTCCACTTT

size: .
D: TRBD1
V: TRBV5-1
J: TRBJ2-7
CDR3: CASSTGQGNYEQYF
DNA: TGCGCCAGCAGCACCGGACAGGGGAACTACGAGCAGTACTTC

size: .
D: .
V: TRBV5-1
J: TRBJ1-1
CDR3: CASSLTTLNTEAFF
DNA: TGCGCCAGCAGCCTCACGACCTTGAACACTGAAGCTTTCTTT

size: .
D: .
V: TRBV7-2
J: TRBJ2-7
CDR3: CASSLYGDSYEQYF
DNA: TGTGCCAGCAGCTTATACGGAGACTCCTACGAGCAGTACTTC

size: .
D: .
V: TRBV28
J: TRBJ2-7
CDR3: CASSSTYKGVEQYF
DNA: TGTGCCAGCAGTTCCACATATAAAGGGGTCGAGCAGTACTTC

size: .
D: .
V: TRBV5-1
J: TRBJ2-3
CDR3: CASSLGTQDTQYF
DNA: TGCGCCAGCAGCTTGGGGACCCAAGATACGCAGTATTTT

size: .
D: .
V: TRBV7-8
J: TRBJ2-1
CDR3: CASSLGRGPTLNEQFF
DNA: TGTGCCAGCAGCTTAGGAAGGGGTCCCACCCTCAATGAGCAGTTCTTC

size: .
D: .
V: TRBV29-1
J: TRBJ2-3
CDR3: CSPKRESSTDTQYF
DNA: TGCAGCCCCAAACGGGAGTCTAGCACAGATACGCAGTATTTT

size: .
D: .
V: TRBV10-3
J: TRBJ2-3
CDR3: CATRGDRTDTQYF
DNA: TGTGCCACACGAGGGGACCGCACAGATACGCAGTATTTT

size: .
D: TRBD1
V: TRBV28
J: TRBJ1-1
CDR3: CASSRLDRGGTEAFF
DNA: TGTGCCAGCAGTCGACTCGACAGGGGAGGGACTGAAGCTTTCTTT

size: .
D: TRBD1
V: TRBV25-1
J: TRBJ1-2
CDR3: CASTGTDRLGYTF
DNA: TGTGCCAGCACGGGGACAGACCGATTAGGCTACACCTTC

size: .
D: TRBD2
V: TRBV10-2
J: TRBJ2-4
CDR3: CASSGALGREGADIQYF
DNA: TGCGCCAGCAGTGGAGCCCTTGGGCGGGAGGGCGCGGACATTCAGTACTTC

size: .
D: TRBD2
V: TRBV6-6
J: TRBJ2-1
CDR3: CASSYGTSGNNEQFF
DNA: TGTGCCAGCAGTTACGGGACTAGCGGAAACAATGAGCAGTTCTTC

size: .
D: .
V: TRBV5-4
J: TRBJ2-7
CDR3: CASSLESRDGGEQYF
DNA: TGTGCCAGCAGCTTGGAATCCCGGGATGGGGGCGAGCAGTACTTC

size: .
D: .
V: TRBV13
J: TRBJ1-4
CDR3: CASSSTKGEKLFF
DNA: TGTGCCAGCAGCTCGACGAAGGGTGAAAAACTGTTTTTT

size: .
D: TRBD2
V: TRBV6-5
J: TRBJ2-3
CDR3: CASSLTSGPTDTQYF
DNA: TGTGCCAGCAGTTTGACTAGCGGACCCACAGATACGCAGTATTTT

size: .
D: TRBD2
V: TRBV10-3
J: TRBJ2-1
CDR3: CAISSRLSSGVTSSYNEQFF
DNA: TGTGCCATCAGTTCCCGGTTGTCTAGCGGGGTGACGAGCTCCTACAATGAGCAGTTCTTC